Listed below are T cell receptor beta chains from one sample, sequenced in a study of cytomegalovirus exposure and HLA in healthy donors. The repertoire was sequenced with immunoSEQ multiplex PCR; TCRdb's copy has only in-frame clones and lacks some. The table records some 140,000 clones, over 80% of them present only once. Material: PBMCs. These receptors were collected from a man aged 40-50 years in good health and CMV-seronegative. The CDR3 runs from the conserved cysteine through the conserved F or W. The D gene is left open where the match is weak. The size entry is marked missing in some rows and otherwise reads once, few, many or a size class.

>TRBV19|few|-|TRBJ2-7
CASSIGHRYEQYF
TGTGCCAGTAGTATAGGACATCGATACGAGCAGTACTTC
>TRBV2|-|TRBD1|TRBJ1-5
CASRLRVRDRGSQPQHF
TGTGCCAGCAGATTGAGGGTCCGGGACAGGGGCAGTCAGCCCCAGCATTTT
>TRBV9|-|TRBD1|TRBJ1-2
CASSVNRGRDGYTF
TGTGCCAGCAGCGTAAACAGGGGGCGTGACGGCTACACCTTC
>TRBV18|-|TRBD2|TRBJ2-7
CASSPGPLVAGRYEQYF
TGTGCCAGCTCACCCGGTCCGTTGGTAGCGGGACGCTACGAGCAGTACTTC
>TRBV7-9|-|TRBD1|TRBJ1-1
CASSHTITGATEAFF
TGTGCCAGCAGCCACACCATCACAGGGGCTACTGAAGCTTTCTTT
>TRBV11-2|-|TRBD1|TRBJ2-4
CASSTYKGQGGKNIQYF
TGTGCCAGCAGCACATACAAGGGACAGGGGGGCAAAAACATTCAGTACTTC
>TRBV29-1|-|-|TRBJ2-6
CSVEGSSGANVLTF
TGCAGCGTTGAAGGCAGCTCTGGGGCCAACGTCCTGACTTTC
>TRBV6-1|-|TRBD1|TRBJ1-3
CASSGGQFASGNTIYF
TGTGCCAGCAGTGGGGGACAGTTTGCCTCTGGAAACACCATATATTTT
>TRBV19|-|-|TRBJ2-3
CASSIGLRTVDTQYF
TGTGCCAGTAGTATAGGGCTCAGGACAGTAGATACGCAGTATTTT
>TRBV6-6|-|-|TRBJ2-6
CASTHSDFSGANVLTF
TGTGCCAGCACCCATTCGGACTTCTCTGGGGCCAACGTCCTGACTTTC
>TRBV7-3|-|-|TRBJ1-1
CASSPQPTVNTEAFF
TGTGCCAGCAGCCCTCAACCGACAGTGAACACTGAGGCTTTCTTT
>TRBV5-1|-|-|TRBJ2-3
CASSSRDTGTDTQYF
TGCGCCAGCAGCTCGAGGGACACAGGCACAGATACGCAGTATTTT
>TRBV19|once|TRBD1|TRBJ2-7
CASSWTGGSYEQYF
TGTGCCAGTAGCTGGACAGGGGGCTCCTACGAGCAGTACTTC
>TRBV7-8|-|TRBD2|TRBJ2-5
CASSTPSGGAEETQYF
TGTGCCAGCAGCACACCTAGCGGGGGGGCAGAAGAGACCCAGTACTTC
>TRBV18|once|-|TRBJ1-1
CASSYGGTEAFF
TGTGCCAGCTCATACGGGGGCACTGAAGCTTTCTTT